The 13 T cell receptor beta chains below come from one sample, sequenced in a study of shared clonotypes between healthy human individuals. TCRdb's table, derived via immunoSEQ multiplex PCR, lists solely in-frame clones and lacks some. The sample shows some 1.5 million clones, roughly 96% of them seen only once. The sequenced sample consisted of naive CD4+ T cells sorted from blood. Subset specified: CD45RA+ positively selected. These receptors were taken from a man aged 25-40 years in good health.

The chain joins TRBV2 to TRBJ1-2, with TRBD1 as a possible D gene (5 bases). The CDR3 extends over 13 amino acids. In germline, CDR1 is SNHLY, CDR2 FYNNEI. Trimming shortened V by 6 bases and J by 2 bases, and 10 bases separated the two germline ends. The CDR3 coding sequence is TGTGCCAGCAGCGGGGGACGGAACTATGGCTACACCTTC. Translated, it gives CASSGGRNYGYTF.

The chain couples TRBV27 to TRBJ2-7; a weak D match, TRBD2 (6 bases). Between the trimmed V and J ends, which lost 10 bases and 1 base, there was a span of 26 bases. The CDR3 runs 17 residues. CDR1 and CDR2 from the germline V gene are MNHEY and SMNVEV (reference sequence). The CDR3 sequence: CATGRAGLKKGSYEQYF. DNA for the CDR3: TGTGCCACAGGCCGCGCGGGACTCAAAAAGGGGTCCTACGAGCAGTACTTC.

The chain links TRBV6-1 to TRBJ1-2; D is unclear. The V gene lost 2 bases and the J gene lost 4 bases, with 5 bases spanning the gap. Germline CDR1 is MNHNS and CDR2 is SASEGT. CDR3 size: 12 residues. The CDR3 region is CASSEHSYGYTF. The CDR3 DNA is TGTGCCAGCAGTGAACATAGCTATGGCTACACCTTC.

The chain couples TRBV27 to TRBJ2-7, with TRBD2 matching 9 bases. Germline V gives CDR1 MNHEY, CDR2 SMNVEV (reference sequence). This CDR3 is 16 amino acids long. V trimming: 4 bases; J trimming: 4 bases; junction bases outside the gene matches: 11. CDR3 coding DNA: TGTGCCAGCAGTTCTTTAGCGGGAGTGAATCTTTACGAGCAGTACTTC. This gives the protein CASSSLAGVNLYEQYF.

A note on this clone: One end of the junction is discordant with germline, which a read error may explain. This chain connects TRBV7-3 to TRBJ1-2, with a tentative D call TRBD1 (5 bases). The CDR3 contains 12 residues. Germline V gene sequence: CDR1 SGHTA, CDR2 FQGTGA. CDR3 loop: CASSGGTQPFYF. The CDR3 coding sequence is TGTGCCAGCAGCGGCGGGACCCAGCCTTTCTACTTC.

The rearrangement joins TRBV7-9 to TRBJ2-5; D remains unclear. The length of the CDR3 is 14 residues. The germline CDR1 and CDR2 sequences are SEHNR and FQNEAQ (reference sequence). Trimming cost V 3 bases and J 0 bases, with 8 bases left between them. In nucleotides, the CDR3 is TGTGCCAGCAGCTTTGGACGGTACCAAGAGACCCAGTACTTC. Translating gives CASSFGRYQETQYF.

V and J are TRBV5-5 and TRBJ2-1; D ambiguous. Trimming left V 4 bases short and J 0 bases short, with 5 bases between. This CDR3 has 13 residues. Germline lookup yields CDR1 SGHKS and CDR2 YYEKEE (reference sequence). The CDR3 spells CASSPTSYNEQFF. The CDR3 coding sequence is TGTGCCAGCAGCCCGACCTCCTACAATGAGCAGTTCTTC.

The CDR3 nucleotides are TGTGCCAGCAGTCCGATATCGTCTGGGGCCAACGTCCTGACTTTC. Translating it yields CASSPISSGANVLTF. The chain recombines TRBV27 with TRBJ2-6; no clear D. The CDR3 is 15 residues long. V was shortened by 5 bases and J by 1 base, with 9 bases between the two germline ends. The germline gives CDR1 MNHEY, CDR2 SMNVEV (reference sequence). The whole variable domain, filled in from reference TRBV27 and TRBJ2-6, reads EAQVTQNPRYLITVTGKKLTVTCSQNMNHEYMSWYRQDPGLGLRQIYYSMNVEVTDKGDVPEGYKVSRKEKRNFPLILESPSPNQTSLYFCASSPISSGANVLTFGAGSRLTVL.

This chain uses TRBV19 with TRBJ1-5; D is perhaps TRBD1 (5 bases). V dropped 4 bases and J dropped 2 bases, with 12 bases sitting between them. The CDR3 contains 15 residues. In germline, CDR1 is LNHDA, CDR2 SQIVND (reference sequence). In DNA form, the CDR3 reads TGTGCCAGTAGTAAGGGCAGGGCAGGCAATCAGCCCCAGCATTTT. This translates into CASSKGRAGNQPQHF. Full variable domain (outside the CDR3, taken from reference TRBV19 and TRBJ1-5): DGGITQSPKYLFRKEGQNVTLSCEQNLNHDAMYWYRQDPGQGLRLIYYSQIVNDFQKGDIAEGYSVSREKKESFPLTVTSAQKNPTAFYLCASSKGRAGNQPQHFGDGTRLSIL.

J is TRBJ2-7 and V is TRBV27; 9 nucleotides agree with TRBD2. The CDR3 totals 18 residues. V was clipped by 6 bases and J by 3 bases; unmatched bases: 18. The V gene's germline CDR1 is MNHEY and CDR2 SMNVEV (reference sequence). The CDR3: CASSFKGPLAGAGYEQYF. In DNA form, the CDR3 reads TGTGCCAGCAGCTTTAAGGGGCCCTTAGCGGGAGCTGGCTACGAGCAGTACTTC.

The chain is built from TRBV14 and TRBJ2-1; unclear D gene. The germline V gene has CDR1 SGHDN and CDR2 FVKESK. The CDR3 spans 11 residues. V lost 4 bases to trimming and J lost 8 bases, with 6 bases between them. CDR3 in amino acids: CASSLTYEQFF. In DNA form, the CDR3 reads TGTGCCAGCAGCCTGACGTATGAGCAGTTCTTC.

This sequence joins TRBV2 and TRBJ1-2; no definite D call. Per germline, CDR1 SNHLY and CDR2 FYNNEI. CDR3 length: 14 residues. V lost 4 bases to trimming and J lost 4 bases, with 13 bases between them. The CDR3 sequence is CASSVAKGGYGYTF. Written as DNA, the CDR3 is TGTGCCAGCAGTGTTGCTAAGGGCGGCTATGGCTACACCTTC. Variable domain in full (rest from reference TRBV2 and TRBJ1-2): EPEVTQTPSHQVTQMGQEVILRCVPISNHLYFYWYRQILGQKVEFLVSFYNNEISEKSEIFDDQFSVERPDGSNFTLKIRSTKLEDSAMYFCASSVAKGGYGYTFGSGTRLTVV.

The chain carries TRBV7-6 and TRBJ2-7; 7 bases match TRBD1. Losses at the gene ends were 2 bases for V and 0 bases for J; bases not matched to a gene: 4. Germline V gives CDR1 SGHVS, CDR2 FNYEAQ. The CDR3 is 15 residues long. DNA for the CDR3: TGTGCCAGCAGCTTATTCCGGGACAGCTCCTACGAGCAGTACTTC. Translation: CASSLFRDSSYEQYF.